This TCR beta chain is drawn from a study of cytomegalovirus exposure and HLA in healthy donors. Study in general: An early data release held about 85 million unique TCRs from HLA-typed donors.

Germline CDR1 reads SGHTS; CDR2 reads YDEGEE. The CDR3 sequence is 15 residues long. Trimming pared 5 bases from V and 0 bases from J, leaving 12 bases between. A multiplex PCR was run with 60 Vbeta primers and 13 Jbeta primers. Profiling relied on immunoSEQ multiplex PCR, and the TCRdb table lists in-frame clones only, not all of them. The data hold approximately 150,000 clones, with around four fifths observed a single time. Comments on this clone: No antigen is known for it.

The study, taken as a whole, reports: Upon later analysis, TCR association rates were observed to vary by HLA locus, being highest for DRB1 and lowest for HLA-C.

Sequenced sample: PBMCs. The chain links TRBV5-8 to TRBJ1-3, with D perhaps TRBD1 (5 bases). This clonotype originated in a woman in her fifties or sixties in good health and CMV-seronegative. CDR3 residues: CASRPRQLSGNTIYF. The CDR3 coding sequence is TGTGCCAGCAGACCGAGACAGCTCTCTGGAAACACCATATATTTT.